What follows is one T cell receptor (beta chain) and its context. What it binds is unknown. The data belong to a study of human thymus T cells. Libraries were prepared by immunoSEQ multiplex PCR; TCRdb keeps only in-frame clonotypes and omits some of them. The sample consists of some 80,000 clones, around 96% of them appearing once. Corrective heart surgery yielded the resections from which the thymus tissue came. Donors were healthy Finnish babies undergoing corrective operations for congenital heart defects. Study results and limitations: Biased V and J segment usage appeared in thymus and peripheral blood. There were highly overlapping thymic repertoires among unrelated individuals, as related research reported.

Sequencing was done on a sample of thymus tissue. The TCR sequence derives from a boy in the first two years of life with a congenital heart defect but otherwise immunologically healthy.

The CDR3 protein is CASSDPGSNQPQHF. CDR3 nucleotide sequence: TGTGCCAGCAGTGACCCGGGAAGCAATCAGCCCCAGCATTTT. The V and J genes are TRBV2 and TRBJ1-5; D gene unclear. In germline, CDR1 is SNHLY, CDR2 FYNNEI. The germline V and J ends were trimmed by 3 bases and 1 base, with 7 bases remaining between them. There are 14 residues in the CDR3.